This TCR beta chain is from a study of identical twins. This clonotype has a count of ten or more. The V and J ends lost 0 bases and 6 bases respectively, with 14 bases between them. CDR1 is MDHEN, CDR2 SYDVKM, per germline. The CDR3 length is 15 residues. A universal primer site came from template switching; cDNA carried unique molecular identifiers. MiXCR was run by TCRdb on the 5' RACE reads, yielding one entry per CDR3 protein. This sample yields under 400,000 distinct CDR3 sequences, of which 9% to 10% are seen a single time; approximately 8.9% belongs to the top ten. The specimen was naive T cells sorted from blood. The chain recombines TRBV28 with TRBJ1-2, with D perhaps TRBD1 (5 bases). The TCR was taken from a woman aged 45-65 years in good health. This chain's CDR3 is CASSLWTAQANGYTF. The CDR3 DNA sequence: TGTGCCAGCAGTTTATGGACAGCTCAGGCGAATGGCTACACCTTC.